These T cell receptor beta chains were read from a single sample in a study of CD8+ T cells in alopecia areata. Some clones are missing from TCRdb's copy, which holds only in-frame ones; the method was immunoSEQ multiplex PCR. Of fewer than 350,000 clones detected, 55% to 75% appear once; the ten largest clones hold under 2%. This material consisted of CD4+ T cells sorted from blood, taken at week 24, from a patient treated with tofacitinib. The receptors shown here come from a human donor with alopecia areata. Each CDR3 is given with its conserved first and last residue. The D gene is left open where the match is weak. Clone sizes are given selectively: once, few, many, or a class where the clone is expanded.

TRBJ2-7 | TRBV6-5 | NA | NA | TGTGCCAGCAGTTACTCCAGGGGAGGCTACGAGCAGTACTTC | CASSYSRGGYEQYF
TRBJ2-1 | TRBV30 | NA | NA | TGTGCCTGGAGGAACCCCCCCTATAACAATGAGCAGTTCTTC | CAWRNPPYNNEQFF
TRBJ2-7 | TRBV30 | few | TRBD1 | TGTGCCTGGAGTCCCAAAGGGGGCAAATCCTACGAGCAGTACTTC | CAWSPKGGKSYEQYF
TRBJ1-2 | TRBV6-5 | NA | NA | TGTGCCAGCAGTTACTCGGACCATGGCTACACCTTC | CASSYSDHGYTF
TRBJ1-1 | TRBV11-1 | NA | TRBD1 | TGTGCCAGCAGCCGGGACAGCATGAACACTGAAGCTTTCTTT | CASSRDSMNTEAFF
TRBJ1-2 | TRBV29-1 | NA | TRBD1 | TGCAGCGTTGTCAGACAGGGGACCCCCTATGGCTACACCTTC | CSVVRQGTPYGYTF
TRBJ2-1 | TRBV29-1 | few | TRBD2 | TGCAGCGGTGGGGGGGGATACAATGAGCAGTTCTTC | CSGGGGYNEQFF
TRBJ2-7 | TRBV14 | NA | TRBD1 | TGTGCCAGCAGCCATCTTGGACAGGGGAGTTACGAGCAGTACTTC | CASSHLGQGSYEQYF
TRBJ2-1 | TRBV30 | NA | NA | TGTGCCTGGAGTGAGCTTGGTGGGGCCTACAATGAGCAGTTCTTC | CAWSELGGAYNEQFF
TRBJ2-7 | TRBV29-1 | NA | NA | TGCAGCGTTGAAGATCTAGAAGGGCTTTGGGACGAGCAGTACTTC | CSVEDLEGLWDEQYF
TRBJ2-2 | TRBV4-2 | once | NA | TGTGCCAGCAGCCAAGATGGTGGGGTCACCGGGGAGCTGTTTTTT | CASSQDGGVTGELFF
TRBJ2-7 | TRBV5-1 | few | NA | TGCGCCAGCAGCTTGTTGGGGGGACCAAATTTACGGGAGTACTTC | CASSLLGGPNLREYF
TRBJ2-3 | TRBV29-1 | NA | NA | TGCAGCCCCGGCAGGGGCACCCCAGATACGCAGTATTTT | CSPGRGTPDTQYF
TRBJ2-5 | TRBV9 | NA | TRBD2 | TGTGCCAGCAGCAGGGGACTAGAAGAGACCCAGTACTTC | CASSRGLEETQYF
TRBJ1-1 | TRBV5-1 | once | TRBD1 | TGCGCCAGCAGCCTCGGGACAGGTGACACTGAAGCTTTCTTT | CASSLGTGDTEAFF
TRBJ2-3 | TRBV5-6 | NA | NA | TGTGCCAGCAGCTTTGCCCACACAGATACGCAGTATTTT | CASSFAHTDTQYF
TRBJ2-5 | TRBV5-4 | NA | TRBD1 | TGTGCCAGCAGCAAGACAGGGGGACAAGAGACCCAGTACTTC | CASSKTGGQETQYF
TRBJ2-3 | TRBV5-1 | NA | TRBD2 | TGCGCCAGCAGCTCTAGCGGGGAGGCCGCTACGCAGTATTTT | CASSSSGEAATQYF
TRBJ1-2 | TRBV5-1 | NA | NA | TGCGCCAGCAGCCCCGGACCAGGGGACTATGGCTACACCTTC | CASSPGPGDYGYTF
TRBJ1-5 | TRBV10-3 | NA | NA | TGTGCCATCAGTGAGGGGGATCAGCCCCAGCATTTT | CAISEGDQPQHF
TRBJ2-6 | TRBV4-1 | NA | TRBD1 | TGCGCCAGCAGCCAAGATTCTGGGACAGGGTTGGTCTCTGGGGCCAACGTCCTGACTTTC | CASSQDSGTGLVSGANVLTF
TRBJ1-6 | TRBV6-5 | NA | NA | TGTGCCAGCAGTTACCGATCCTCCTATAATTCACCCCTCCACTTT | CASSYRSSYNSPLHF
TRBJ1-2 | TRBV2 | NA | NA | TGTGCCAGCACACCGGACTTCGCATATGGCTACACCTTC | CASTPDFAYGYTF
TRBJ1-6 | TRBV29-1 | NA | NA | TGCAGCAATGGCGGGGGGAATTCACCCCTCCACTTT | CSNGGGNSPLHF
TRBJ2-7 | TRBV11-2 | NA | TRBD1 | TGTGCCAGCAGCCGAAGACCCCGGACAGGGGGCCAACGCAACGAGCAGTACTTC | CASSRRPRTGGQRNEQYF
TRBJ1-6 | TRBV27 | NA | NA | TGTGCCAGCAGTTTAGGGGGGTTTAGTATACTCCCTGGGGGATCACCCCTCCACTTT | CASSLGGFSILPGGSPLHF
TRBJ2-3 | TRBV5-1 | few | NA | TGCGCCAGCAGCTCCTTTAGCACAGATACGCAGTATTTT | CASSSFSTDTQYF
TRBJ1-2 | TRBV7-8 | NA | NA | TGTGCCAGCAGCTTAGAGGCCATGAGACGGTCTAACTATGGCTACACCTTC | CASSLEAMRRSNYGYTF
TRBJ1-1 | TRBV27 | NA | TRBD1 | TGTGCCAGCACTCCTCTCGGGCAGGGGGACACTGAAGCTTTCTTT | CASTPLGQGDTEAFF
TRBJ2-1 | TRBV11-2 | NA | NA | TGTGCCAGCAGACGTAACAATGAGCAGTTCTTC | CASRRNNEQFF
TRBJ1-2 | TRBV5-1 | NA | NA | TGCGCCAGCAGCTTCTCGGACACCTTTAATGGCTACACCTTC | CASSFSDTFNGYTF
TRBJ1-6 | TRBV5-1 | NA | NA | TGCGCCAGCAGCTTGGTCTTCTTGCGGGAACGCAAATCACCCCTCCACTTT | CASSLVFLRERKSPLHF
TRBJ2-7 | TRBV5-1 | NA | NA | TGCGCCAGCAGCCCGAAAACAGGTTCCTACGAGCAGTACTTC | CASSPKTGSYEQYF
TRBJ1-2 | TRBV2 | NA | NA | TGTGCCAGCAGCATCACACCCCAGCCTAACTATGGCTACACCTTC | CASSITPQPNYGYTF
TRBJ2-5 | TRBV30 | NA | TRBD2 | TGTGCCTGGAGTGTCAGGTTTAGCGGGGGGGCCCAGAACTTC | CAWSVRFSGGAQNF
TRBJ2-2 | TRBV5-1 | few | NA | TGCGCCAGCACCCTGACGACGAAGGACACCGGGGAGCTGTTTTTT | CASTLTTKDTGELFF
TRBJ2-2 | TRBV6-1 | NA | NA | TGTGCCAGCAGTGAAGTATGGGGGGCCGCGAACACCGGGGAGCTGTTTTTT | CASSEVWGAANTGELFF
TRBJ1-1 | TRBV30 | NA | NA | TGTGCCTGGATGAATGGAGGGGGGACTGAAGCTTTCTTT | CAWMNGGGTEAFF
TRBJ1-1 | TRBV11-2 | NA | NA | TGTGCCAGCAGCTTAGGGGTAGGGGCGACCACTGAAGCTTTCTTT | CASSLGVGATTEAFF
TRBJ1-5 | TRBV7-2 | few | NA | TGTGCCAGCAGCTTAGAATTGGGCACCTCCGGGCATTTT | CASSLELGTSGHF
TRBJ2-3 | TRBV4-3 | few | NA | TGCGCCAGCAGCCAGAGGCCTAGGACTTCTAGCACAGATACGCAGTATTTT | CASSQRPRTSSTDTQYF
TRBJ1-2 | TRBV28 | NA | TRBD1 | TGTGCCAGCAGTACCACCGGGACAGCCTATGGCTACACCTTC | CASSTTGTAYGYTF
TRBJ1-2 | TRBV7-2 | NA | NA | TGTGCCAGCAGCTCGGTGGTACGCTACACCTTC | CASSSVVRYTF
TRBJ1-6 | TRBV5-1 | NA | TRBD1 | TGCGCCAGCAGCTTGGCTGGGACAGGAGATAATTCACCCCTCCACTTT | CASSLAGTGDNSPLHF
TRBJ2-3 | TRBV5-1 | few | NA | TGCGCCAGCAGCTTAGATAGCGGAGACACAGATACGCAGTATTTT | CASSLDSGDTDTQYF
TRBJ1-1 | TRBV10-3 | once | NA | TGTGCCTCAGGACCGTCGTTAGGTCAGGGGTTTGACACTGAAGCTTTCTTT | CASGPSLGQGFDTEAFF
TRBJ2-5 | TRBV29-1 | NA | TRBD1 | TGCAGCGGTCGGGACAGGCCGGAGACCCAGTACTTC | CSGRDRPETQYF
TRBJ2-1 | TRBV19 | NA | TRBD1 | TGTGCCAGTAGGATAGGGGGCTACGATGAGCAGTTCTTC | CASRIGGYDEQFF
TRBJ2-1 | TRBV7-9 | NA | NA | TGTGCCAGCAGCACGACAGGGAGGGGGTTGGATGAGCAGTTCTTC | CASSTTGRGLDEQFF
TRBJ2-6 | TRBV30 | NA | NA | TGTGCCTGGAGTGTACATGGTACTGGGGCCAACGTCCTGACTTTC | CAWSVHGTGANVLTF
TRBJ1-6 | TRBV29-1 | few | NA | TGCAGCGTTGGCGGCAGTAATTCACCCCTCCACTTT | CSVGGSNSPLHF
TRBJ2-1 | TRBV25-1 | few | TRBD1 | TGTGCCAGCAGTCGAGGGGACAGGGGAAATGAGCAGTTCTTC | CASSRGDRGNEQFF
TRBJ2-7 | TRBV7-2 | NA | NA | TGTGCCAGCAGTACGAGTCTGGGTTCCTACGAGCAGTACTTC | CASSTSLGSYEQYF
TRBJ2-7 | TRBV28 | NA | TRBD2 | TGTGCCAGCAGCGGGGGGACTAAGCCTTACGAGCAGTACTTC | CASSGGTKPYEQYF
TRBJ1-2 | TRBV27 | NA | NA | TGTGCCAGCAGTTTGGGACCGGCGGAATCCCGACGGGATGGCTACACCTTC | CASSLGPAESRRDGYTF